This T cell receptor (beta chain) appears in the sequencing data of a study of shared T cell receptors in the human thymus (TCRdb year 2021). Some background on the complete study: The study examined how self-reactive, shared T-cell receptor alpha chains are generated in the human thymus.

About this clone itself: Its antigen is unknown. The sample holds no much larger clone one base away, and base qualities are not on file.

The library was produced with the immunoSEQ multiplex PCR assay. The table was pulled from immuneACCESS by TCRdb, which kept in-frame rearrangements only. Such tables lose some clones; where checked, under half of the loss comes from unresolved V genes, and the rest has no known cause. The sample table lists about 710,000 clones, about 87% of them with a count of one. 0.0094% of the sample rests with the top ten. V gives up 5 bases and J gives up 7 bases, and the segment between their germline ends measures 15 bases. The germline V gene supplies CDR1 SGHTA and CDR2 FQGNSA. The CDR3, from cysteine to phenylalanine, totals 15 residues. Only the CDR3 DNA stays, 45 bases, in frame from base 1. This same sample was also part of a study on human thymus T cells. The second study, in turn, reports: Immunologically healthy infants undergoing open corrective cardiac surgery for congenital heart defects in Finland were used as donors. Thymus tissue was collected as surgical resects that were removed during corrective cardiac surgery. Usage of V and J gene segments appeared to be biased in both the thymic and the peripheral blood repertoires. Highly overlapping thymic TCR repertoires among unrelated individuals were reported in the related research. TCR alpha and beta repertoires from seven to nine infant thymus samples and a few related peripheral blood samples were characterized in the study. Donor ages ranging from about 6 to 244 days were recorded, and a handful of male and a couple of female infants were included in the cohort. Thymocytes were mechanically released from the tissue and were stored as pellets of about 10-30 million cells at -70 degrees C. A QIAsymphony instrument was used to extract genomic DNA from frozen cell pellets. The immunoSEQ multiplex PCR assay was used to amplify the TCRB and TCRAD loci from a standardized quantity of quality-controlled genomic DNA. The amplicons spanned the V(D)J region and were long enough to cover the CDR3 and allow V and J genes to be identified. Through the commercial immunoSEQ service, the amplicons were sequenced on an Illumina platform. Primer bias and sequencing errors were corrected as previously described, and TCRAD and TCRB definitions were based on the IMGT database. Analysis of the repertoires was done with immunoSEQ Analyzer 3.0 and VDJTools and included basic statistics, V/J segment usage, diversity estimates, rarefaction and pairwise overlap. Chao1, ChaoE, Efron-Thisted, Shannon and inverse Simpson indices were used to estimate diversity, which was also estimated on datasets down-sampled to the smallest sample. Repertoire overlap used strict matching of CDR3 nucleotide sequence, V gene and J gene, with Jaccard-based multidimensional scaling clustering. Thymus samples yielded on average roughly 800,000 unique TCRB clonotypes, compared with 80,000 to 85,000 from blood samples.

The sample comprised thymocytes. This receptor was taken from a boy in the first two years of life with a congenital heart defect. Donor details come from another sample of the same person, matched by shared clones. The chain employs TRBV7-2 and TRBJ1-6; the D gene is perhaps TRBD1, from 5 matching bases. Here the CDR3 is given as CASSTSGFLNSPLHF. The sequenced DNA: TGTGCCAGCAGCACCTCAGGGTTTCTAAATTCACCCCTCCACTTT.